This T cell receptor beta chain was obtained from a study of cytomegalovirus exposure and HLA in healthy donors. The PCR had 60 Vbeta and 13 Jbeta primers. Some clones are missing from TCRdb's copy, which holds only in-frame ones; the method was immunoSEQ multiplex PCR. The table includes 150,000 to 200,000 clones, 65% to 80% detected once. V shed 0 bases and J shed 1 base, with 13 bases lying between them. Germline assignment: CDR1 SGHNT and CDR2 YYREEE (reference sequence). This CDR3 is built from 17 residues. This receptor was taken from a middle-aged woman in good health and CMV-seronegative. Input material: PBMCs. This chain connects TRBV5-4 to TRBJ1-4; D remains unclear. CDR3 in amino acids: CASSLESGSGTNEKLFF. Written as DNA, the CDR3 is TGTGCCAGCAGCTTGGAGTCAGGTAGCGGAACTAATGAAAAACTGTTTTTT.